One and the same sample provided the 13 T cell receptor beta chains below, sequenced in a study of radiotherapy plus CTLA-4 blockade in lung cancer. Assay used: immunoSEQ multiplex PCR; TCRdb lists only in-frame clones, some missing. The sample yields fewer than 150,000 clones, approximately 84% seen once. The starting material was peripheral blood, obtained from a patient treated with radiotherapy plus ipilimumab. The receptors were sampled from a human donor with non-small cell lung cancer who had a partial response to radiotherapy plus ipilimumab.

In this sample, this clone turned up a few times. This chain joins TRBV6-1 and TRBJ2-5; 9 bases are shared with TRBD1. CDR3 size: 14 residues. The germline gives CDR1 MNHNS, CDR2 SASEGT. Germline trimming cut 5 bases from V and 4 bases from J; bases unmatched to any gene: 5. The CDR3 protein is CASSPTGGLETQYF. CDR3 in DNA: TGTGCCAGCAGTCCTACAGGGGGCTTAGAGACCCAGTACTTC.

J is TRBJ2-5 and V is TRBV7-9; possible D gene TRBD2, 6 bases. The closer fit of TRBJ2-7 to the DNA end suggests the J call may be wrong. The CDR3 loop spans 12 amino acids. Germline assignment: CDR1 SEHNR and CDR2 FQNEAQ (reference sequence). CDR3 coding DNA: TGTGCCAGCAGCACCGGGAGCTACGAGCAGTACTTC. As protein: CASSTGSYEQYF.

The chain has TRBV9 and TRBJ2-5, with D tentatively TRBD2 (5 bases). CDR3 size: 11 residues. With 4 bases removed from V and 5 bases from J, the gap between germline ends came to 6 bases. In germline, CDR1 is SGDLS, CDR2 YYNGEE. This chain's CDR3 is CASSSGETQYF. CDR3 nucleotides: TGTGCCAGCAGCTCGGGGGAGACCCAGTACTTC. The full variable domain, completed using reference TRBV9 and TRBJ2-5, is DSGVTQTPKHLITATGQRVTLRCSPRSGDLSVYWYQQSLDQGLQFLIQYYNGEERAKGNILERFSAQQFPDLHSELNLSSLELGDSALYFCASSSGETQYFGPGTRLLVL.

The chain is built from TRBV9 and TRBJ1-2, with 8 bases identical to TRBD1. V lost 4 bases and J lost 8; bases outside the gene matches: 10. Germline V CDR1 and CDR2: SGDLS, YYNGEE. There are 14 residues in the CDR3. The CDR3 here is CASSLGQGLWGYTF. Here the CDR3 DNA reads TGTGCCAGCAGCTTAGGACAGGGCCTTTGGGGCTACACCTTC.

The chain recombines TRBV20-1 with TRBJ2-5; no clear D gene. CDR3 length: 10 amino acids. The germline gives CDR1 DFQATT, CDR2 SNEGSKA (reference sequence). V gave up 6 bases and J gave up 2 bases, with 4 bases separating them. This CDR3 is CSATQETQYF. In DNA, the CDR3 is TGCAGTGCCACACAAGAGACCCAGTACTTC.

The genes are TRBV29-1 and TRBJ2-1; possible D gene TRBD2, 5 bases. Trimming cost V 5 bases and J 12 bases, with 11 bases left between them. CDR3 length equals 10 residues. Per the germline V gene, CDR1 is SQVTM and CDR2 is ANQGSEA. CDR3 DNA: TGCAGCGTTCGGGCGGGTTGGCAGTTCTTC. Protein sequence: CSVRAGWQFF.

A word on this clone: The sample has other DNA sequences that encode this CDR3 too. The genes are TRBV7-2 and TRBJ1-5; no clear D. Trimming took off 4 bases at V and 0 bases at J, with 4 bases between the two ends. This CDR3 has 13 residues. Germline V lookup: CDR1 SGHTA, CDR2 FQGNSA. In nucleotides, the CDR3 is TGTGCCAGCAGCTCCTCTAGCAATCAGCCCCAGCATTTT. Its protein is CASSSSSNQPQHF.

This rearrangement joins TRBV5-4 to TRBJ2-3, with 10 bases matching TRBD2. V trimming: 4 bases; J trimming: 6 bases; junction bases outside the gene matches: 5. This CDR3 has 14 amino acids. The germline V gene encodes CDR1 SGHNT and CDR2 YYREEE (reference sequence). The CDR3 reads CASSPRGLADTQYF. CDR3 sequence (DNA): TGTGCCAGCAGCCCGCGGGGACTAGCGGATACGCAGTATTTT. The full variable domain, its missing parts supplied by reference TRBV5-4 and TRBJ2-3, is ETGVTQSPTHLIKTRGQQVTLRCSSQSGHNTVSWYQQALGQGPQFIFQYYREEENGRGNFPPRFSGLQFPNYSSELNVNALELDDSALYLCASSPRGLADTQYFGPGTRLTVL.

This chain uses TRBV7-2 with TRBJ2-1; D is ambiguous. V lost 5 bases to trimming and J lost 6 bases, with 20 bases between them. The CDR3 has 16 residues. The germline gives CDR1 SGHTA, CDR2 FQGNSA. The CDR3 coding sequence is TGTGCCAGCAGCCCGCCCAGCGCTGGTCGGGTCAATGAGCAGTTCTTC. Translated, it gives CASSPPSAGRVNEQFF.

In nucleotides, the CDR3 is TGTGCCAGCAGAGACAGGGGCGCGCCGGCCGGCTACACCTTC. Translated: CASRDRGAPAGYTF. The chain recombines TRBV6-6 with TRBJ1-2; 8 nucleotides agree with TRBD1. This CDR3 region has 14 residues. After removal of 6 bases from V and 8 bases from J, the junction contained 11 bases not matched to a gene. Germline CDR1 and CDR2: MNHNY and SVGAGI (reference sequence).

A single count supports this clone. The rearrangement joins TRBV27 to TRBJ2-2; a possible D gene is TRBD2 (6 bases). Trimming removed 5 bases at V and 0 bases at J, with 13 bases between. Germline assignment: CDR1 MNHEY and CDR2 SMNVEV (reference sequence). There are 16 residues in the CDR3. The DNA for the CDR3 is TGTGCCAGCAGTCTGGACTATACCACGAACACCGGGGAGCTGTTTTTT. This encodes CASSLDYTTNTGELFF.

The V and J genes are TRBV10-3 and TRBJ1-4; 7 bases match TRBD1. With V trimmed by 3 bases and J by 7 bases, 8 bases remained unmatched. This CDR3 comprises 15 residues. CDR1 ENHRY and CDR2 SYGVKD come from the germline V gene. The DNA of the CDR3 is TGTGCCATCAGTGAAGGGGCAGGGGGTTTTGAAAAACTGTTTTTT. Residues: CAISEGAGGFEKLFF.

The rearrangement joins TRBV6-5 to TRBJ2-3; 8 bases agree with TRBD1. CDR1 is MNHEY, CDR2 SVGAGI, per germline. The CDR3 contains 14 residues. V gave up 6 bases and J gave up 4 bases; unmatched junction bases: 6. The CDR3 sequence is CASRRGQAPDTQYF. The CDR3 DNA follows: TGTGCCAGCAGGAGGGGACAGGCCCCAGATACGCAGTATTTT.